This TCR beta chain was captured by sequencing in a study of blood T cell repertoires in COVID-19. This clone has a single count. Between the trimmed V and J ends, which lost 5 bases and 3 bases, there was a span of 9 bases. This CDR3 contains 13 residues. CDR1 and CDR2 from the germline V gene are KGHDR and SFDVKD. Measured with immunoSEQ multiplex PCR; TCRdb has only the in-frame clones, and not every one. Counted here are some 490,000 clones, approximately 86% occurring once; the ten biggest clones make up roughly 8%. Participants were aged 18 to 89 years, lived in 24 US areas, and enrolled virtually. Two negative PCRs, clearance, or symptom resolution had been documented for recovered Cohort 3 donors.

The clonotype originates from a woman aged 60 to 75 who had recovered from COVID-19. The rearrangement joins TRBV24-1 to TRBJ2-5, with D unresolved. Input material: PBMCs or T cells enriched from blood (not recorded which). Here the CDR3 DNA reads TGTGCCACCAGTGCTCCCCCTAAAGAGACCCAGTACTTC. Translated: CATSAPPKETQYF.